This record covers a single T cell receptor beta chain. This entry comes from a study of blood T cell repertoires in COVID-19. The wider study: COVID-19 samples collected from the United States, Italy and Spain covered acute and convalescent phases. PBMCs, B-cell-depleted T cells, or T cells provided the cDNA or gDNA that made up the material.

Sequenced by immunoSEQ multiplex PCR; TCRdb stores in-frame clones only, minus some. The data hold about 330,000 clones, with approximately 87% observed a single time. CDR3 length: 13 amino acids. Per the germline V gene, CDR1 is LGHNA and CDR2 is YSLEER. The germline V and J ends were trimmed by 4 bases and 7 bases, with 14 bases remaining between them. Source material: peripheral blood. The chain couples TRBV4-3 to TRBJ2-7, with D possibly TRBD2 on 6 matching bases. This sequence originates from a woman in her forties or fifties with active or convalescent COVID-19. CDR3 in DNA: TGCGCCAGCAGCCCTAGACTAGGCGGGGAGCAGTACTTC. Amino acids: CASSPRLGGEQYF.